Each of the 21 T cell receptor beta chains below was sequenced from the same sample in a study of graft-versus-host responses after intestinal transplantation. Profiled with immunoSEQ multiplex PCR; TCRdb holds only in-frame clones, not every one. The sample carries around 96,000 clones, over 75% recorded once. The specimen comprised PBMCs, sampled roughly 410 days after intestinal transplant. These receptors came from a human patient who received an intestinal transplant, so some T cells may come from the graft donor.

The CDR3 DNA reads as TGTGCCAGCAGCCGGGGGAGGGGGCGGGAGAGCACTGAAGCTTTCTTT. Translated, it gives CASSRGRGRESTEAFF. The gene calls are TRBV6-6 and TRBJ1-1, with 7 positions matching TRBD1. The CDR3 covers 16 residues. Germline assignment: CDR1 MNHNY and CDR2 SVGAGI (reference sequence). The trim removed 6 bases at V and 4 bases at J, leaving 14 bases unmatched.

The V call is TRBV6-1, the J call TRBJ2-2; D is uncertain. Looked up from germline, CDR1 is MNHNS and CDR2 is SASEGT. V dropped 3 bases and J dropped 7 bases, with 6 bases sitting between them. CDR3 length equals 12 residues. The CDR3 reads CASSDWGGELFF. CDR3 nucleotides: TGTGCCAGCAGTGACTGGGGCGGGGAGCTGTTTTTT.

This clone was counted a few times. The junction does not match germline at one end; this may be a read error. The rearrangement uses TRBV6-5 and TRBJ2-3, with D unclear. This CDR3 region has 15 residues. Germline V gene data show CDR1 as MNHEY and CDR2 as SVGAGI. The CDR3, as DNA: TGTGCCAGCAGCTACTCCGGACGGTCCACAGATACGCAGTATTTT. Translation gives CASSYSGRSTDTQYF.

The V gene is TRBV5-4, the J gene TRBJ1-2, with 8 nucleotides matching TRBD1. CDR3 length: 15 amino acids. Per germline, CDR1 SGHNT and CDR2 YYREEE (reference sequence). V lost 2 bases, J lost 7 bases, and 10 bases stayed unmatched. The CDR3 reads CASSFDPGQAGGYTF. The CDR3 region has the DNA TGTGCCAGCAGCTTCGACCCGGGACAGGCGGGTGGCTACACCTTC.

V usage is TRBV7-2 and J usage is TRBJ1-5, with D tentatively TRBD1 (6 bases). The germline V gene has CDR1 SGHTA and CDR2 FQGNSA. The ends were cut back, 4 bases at V and 7 bases at J, with 11 bases in the middle. This CDR3 is 13 amino acids long. DNA of the CDR3: TGTGCCAGCAGCTCCCAGGGGACGCAGCCCCAGCATTTT. Translated: CASSSQGTQPQHF.

J is TRBJ2-5 and V is TRBV6-5; D may correspond to TRBD1 or TRBD2 (7 bases each). V lost 2 bases and J lost 1, with 14 bases in between. The CDR3 contains 16 residues. Germline V lookup: CDR1 MNHEY, CDR2 SVGAGI. The CDR3 DNA reads TGTGCCAGCAGTTACCGGGCAGGGGGGGCCCAAGAGACCCAGTACTTC. Protein: CASSYRAGGAQETQYF.

The genes are TRBV5-4 and TRBJ1-2; D is unresolved. Trimming left V 0 bases short and J 2 bases short, with 11 bases between. Germline lookup yields CDR1 SGHNT and CDR2 YYREEE (reference sequence). This CDR3 region has 15 residues. CDR3 region: CASSLAILSNYGYTF. The CDR3 nucleotides are TGTGCCAGCAGCTTGGCCATTCTTTCAAACTATGGCTACACCTTC.

This clone was detected once. The chain links TRBV9 to TRBJ1-1; no definite D call. The germline CDR1 and CDR2 sequences are SGDLS and YYNGEE. With 2 bases removed from V and 1 base from J, the gap between germline ends came to 9 bases. The CDR3 has 14 amino acids. The DNA for the CDR3 is TGTGCCAGCAGCGTCAGCGGGCAGAACACTGAAGCTTTCTTT. Amino acids: CASSVSGQNTEAFF.

The V gene is TRBV11-2, the J gene TRBJ2-7; 7 nucleotides line up with TRBD1. The CDR3 runs to 13 residues. The J segment lost 3 bases and the V segment lost 5 bases, leaving 4 bases of the junction unmatched. Germline CDR1 reads SGHAT; CDR2 reads FQNNGV. CDR3 region: CASSPGTDYEQYF. Written as DNA, the CDR3 is TGTGCCAGCAGCCCCGGGACAGACTACGAGCAGTACTTC.

The rearrangement joins TRBV29-1 to TRBJ1-2; D unresolved. Germline V lookup: CDR1 SQVTM, CDR2 ANQGSEA. The CDR3 totals 13 residues. Trimming shortened V by 4 bases and J by 2 bases, and 11 bases separated the two germline ends. As DNA, the CDR3 is TGCAGCGTTGGAAGAATCGGAAACTATGGCTACACCTTC. This translates into CSVGRIGNYGYTF.

Comment on this clone: Other DNA sequences in the same sample also yield this CDR3. The chain couples TRBV5-1 to TRBJ2-3; D call uncertain. In germline, CDR1 is SGHRS, CDR2 YFSETQ. This CDR3 has 12 residues. The germline V and J ends were trimmed by 4 bases and 2 bases, with 5 bases remaining between them. The CDR3 nucleotides read TGCGCCAGCAGCACAGACACAGATACGCAGTATTTT. It yields the protein CASSTDTDTQYF.

The chain has TRBV18 and TRBJ1-5; D is uncertain. Per germline, CDR1 KGHSH and CDR2 LQKENI. With 5 bases removed from V and 0 bases from J, the gap between germline ends came to 11 bases. This CDR3 is 15 amino acids long. The CDR3 region is CASSSTDYSNQPQHF. CDR3 nucleotides: TGTGCCAGCTCATCGACGGATTATAGCAATCAGCCCCAGCATTTT.

V and J are TRBV18 and TRBJ2-5; weak D call: TRBD1 (5 bases). CDR1 is KGHSH and CDR2 is LQKENI in the germline V gene. This CDR3 has 14 residues. The V end was cut by 3 bases, the J end by 2 bases, with 10 bases between. Written as DNA, the CDR3 is TGTGCCAGCTCACCCGACAGAGTTCAAGAGACCCAGTACTTC. Translated: CASSPDRVQETQYF.

This clone was detected only a few times. This CDR3 is CASSIHRLLNQPQHF. In DNA form, the CDR3 reads TGTGCCAGTAGTATACACAGGCTCCTAAATCAGCCCCAGCATTTT. The chain uses TRBV19 and TRBJ1-5; weak D call: TRBD1 (5 bases). The CDR3 totals 15 residues. Trimming took 2 bases from V and 4 from J, leaving 12 bases between them. Germline V gene sequence: CDR1 LNHDA, CDR2 SQIVND (reference sequence).

V usage is TRBV4-2 and J usage is TRBJ1-5; a possible D gene is TRBD1 (5 bases). CDR1 and CDR2 from the germline V gene are LGHNA and YNFKEQ. The CDR3 length is 18 residues. The V and J ends lost 4 bases and 3 bases respectively, with 22 bases between them. The CDR3 DNA reads as TGTGCCAGCAGCCCAGAGGCCCGGCGAGGACACCTCAATCAGCCCCAGCATTTT. Residues: CASSPEARRGHLNQPQHF.

The genes are TRBV1 and TRBJ2-1. TRBV1 is an annotated pseudogene. The length of the CDR3 is 15 residues. In DNA form, the CDR3 reads TGCACCAGCAGCTCCGGGACCCCTTTATACAATGAGCAGTTCTTC. Its protein is CTSSSGTPLYNEQFF.

This clone was recorded only once. The chain joins TRBV9 to TRBJ1-1; 8 bases line up with TRBD1. The CDR3 contains 13 residues. The ends lost 0 bases at V and 8 bases at J; junction bases unmatched: 3. Germline CDR1 is SGDLS and CDR2 is YYNGEE. The CDR3 here is CASSVEGDREAFF. The CDR3 DNA reads as TGTGCCAGCAGCGTAGAAGGGGACAGGGAAGCTTTCTTT. Supplemented by reference TRBV9 and TRBJ1-1, the full variable domain reads DSGVTQTPKHLITATGQRVTLRCSPRSGDLSVYWYQQSLDQGLQFLIQYYNGEERAKGNILERFSAQQFPDLHSELNLSSLELGDSALYFCASSVEGDREAFFGQGTRLTVV.

The V and J genes are TRBV7-9 and TRBJ2-7; 7 bases match TRBD1. V shed 5 bases, J shed 6 bases, and the junction held 16 bases outside the gene matches. The germline V gene encodes CDR1 SEHNR and CDR2 FQNEAQ (reference sequence). The CDR3 has 16 amino acids. CDR3 in amino acids: CASSHKPQGSHVEQYF. DNA of the CDR3: TGTGCCAGCAGCCACAAGCCACAGGGGAGTCACGTCGAGCAGTACTTC.

This clone came up once. Additional DNA sequences in this sample encode the identical CDR3. This sequence joins TRBV27 and TRBJ1-5; no clear D gene. Germline-derived CDR1 and CDR2 are MNHEY and SMNVEV (reference sequence). Trimming shortened V by 2 bases and J by 3 bases, and 11 bases separated the two germline ends. This CDR3 has 15 residues. The CDR3 reads CASSLAQDLNQPQHF. For the CDR3, the DNA is TGTGCCAGCAGTTTAGCTCAGGACCTCAATCAGCCCCAGCATTTT.

The CDR3 sequence is CASSVRFRPYAEAFF. The CDR3 DNA is TGTGCCAGCAGTGTTCGGTTTCGGCCCTACGCTGAAGCTTTCTTT. V gene TRBV2 combines with J gene TRBJ1-1, with D uncertain. This CDR3 is 15 amino acids long. Trimming removed 4 bases at V and 6 bases at J, with 18 bases between. CDR1 is SNHLY, CDR2 FYNNEI, per germline. Full variable domain (remainder filled in from reference TRBV2 and TRBJ1-1): EPEVTQTPSHQVTQMGQEVILRCVPISNHLYFYWYRQILGQKVEFLVSFYNNEISEKSEIFDDQFSVERPDGSNFTLKIRSTKLEDSAMYFCASSVRFRPYAEAFFGQGTRLTVV.

The V and J genes are TRBV7-9 and TRBJ2-2; the match to TRBD2 covers 13 bases. J lost 0 bases, V lost 10 bases, and 14 bases had no gene match. CDR1 and CDR2 (germline): SEHNR, FQNEAQ (reference sequence). CDR3 size: 19 residues. The CDR3 DNA reads TGTGCCACCGCAATGGGACTAGCGGGGCTCCGGGCGAACACCGGGGAGCTGTTTTTT. It is translated as CATAMGLAGLRANTGELFF. Together with reference TRBV7-9 and TRBJ2-2, the CDR3 gives the full variable domain: DTGVSQNPRHKITKRGQNVTFRCDPISEHNRLYWYRQTLGQGPEFLTYFQNEAQLEKSRLLSDRFSAERPKGSFSTLEIQRTEQGDSAMYLCATAMGLAGLRANTGELFFGEGSRLTVL.